These T cell receptor beta chains were read from a single sample in a study of T cell responses to AZD1222 COVID-19 vaccine. Produced via immunoSEQ multiplex PCR; TCRdb's table is partial and in-frame only. The repertoire has 130,000 to 150,000 clones, around 93% of them found once; the top ten carry around 3%. Source: peripheral blood, taken on day 0 of AZD1222 vaccination. The receptor set was obtained from an adult in good health. Each CDR3 is given with its conserved first and last residue. A D gene is named only where the DNA matches it firmly. Rows may omit the clone size; those that give it use once, few, many or a size class.

D: .
size: .
J: TRBJ2-7
V: TRBV11-3
CDR3: CASSLVFHEQYF
DNA: TGTGCCAGCAGCTTAGTATTTCACGAGCAGTACTTC

D: .
size: .
J: TRBJ2-7
V: TRBV28
CDR3: CASSFASASYEQYF
DNA: TGTGCCAGCAGTTTTGCTAGCGCCTCCTACGAGCAGTACTTC

D: .
size: .
J: TRBJ2-3
V: TRBV27
CDR3: CASSLGIDTQYF
DNA: TGTGCCAGCAGCTTAGGAATAGATACGCAGTATTTT

D: .
size: once
J: TRBJ1-1
V: TRBV5-6
CDR3: CASSLAVTEAFF
DNA: TGTGCCAGCAGCTTGGCGGTTACTGAAGCTTTCTTT

D: .
size: .
J: TRBJ2-3
V: TRBV7-2
CDR3: CASSTTLGNTQYF
DNA: TGTGCCAGCAGCACAACGCTGGGGAATACGCAGTATTTT

D: .
size: .
J: TRBJ1-1
V: TRBV7-3
CDR3: CASSSGGGSEAFF
DNA: TGTGCCAGCAGCTCCGGGGGAGGGTCTGAAGCTTTCTTT

D: .
size: .
J: TRBJ1-2
V: TRBV28
CDR3: CASKGYEVMGYGYTF
DNA: TGTGCCAGCAAGGGATATGAGGTTATGGGCTATGGCTACACCTTC

D: .
size: .
J: TRBJ1-4
V: TRBV5-1
CDR3: CASSQTSTNEKLFF
DNA: TGCGCCAGCAGCCAAACAAGCACTAATGAAAAACTGTTTTTT

D: TRBD1
size: .
J: TRBJ1-6
V: TRBV19
CDR3: CASSSTGRNSPLHF
DNA: TGTGCCAGTAGCTCGACAGGGCGGAATTCACCCCTCCACTTT

D: .
size: .
J: TRBJ1-1
V: TRBV5-1
CDR3: CASSLGTGLTEAFF
DNA: TGCGCCAGCAGCTTGGGAACAGGGCTCACTGAAGCTTTCTTT

D: TRBD2
size: .
J: TRBJ2-1
V: TRBV6-5
CDR3: CASSYVTSGKNEQFF
DNA: TGTGCCAGCAGTTACGTGACTAGCGGGAAGAATGAGCAGTTCTTC

D: .
size: .
J: TRBJ2-3
V: TRBV9
CDR3: CASSVGRGTDTQYF
DNA: TGTGCCAGCAGCGTAGGCAGAGGCACAGATACGCAGTATTTT

D: .
size: once
J: TRBJ2-1
V: TRBV19
CDR3: CAIGGPSSYNEQFF
DNA: TGTGCCATAGGGGGACCAAGCTCCTACAATGAGCAGTTCTTC

D: .
size: .
J: TRBJ1-1
V: TRBV12-5
CDR3: CASGDFTEAFF
DNA: TGTGCTAGTGGGGATTTCACTGAAGCTTTCTTT

D: .
size: .
J: TRBJ1-2
V: TRBV9
CDR3: CASSVFEGDGYTF
DNA: TGTGCCAGCAGCGTATTTGAAGGGGATGGCTACACCTTC

D: .
size: .
J: TRBJ1-2
V: TRBV7-2
CDR3: CASSSDTYYGYTF
DNA: TGTGCCAGCAGCTCGGACACCTACTATGGCTACACCTTC

D: .
size: once
J: TRBJ2-2
V: TRBV9
CDR3: CASGRHPNTGELFF
DNA: TGTGCCAGCGGGCGGCACCCGAACACCGGGGAGCTGTTTTTT

D: .
size: .
J: TRBJ1-3
V: TRBV28
CDR3: CASTPSDYSGNTIYF
DNA: TGTGCCAGCACCCCCAGTGACTACTCTGGAAACACCATATATTTT